This T cell receptor (beta chain) stems from a study of lymphopenia after photon versus proton radiotherapy. Study-level points and caveats: Under photons, naive T cells and diversity fell while effector/memory populations rose.

As concerns this clone: Its antigen is still unknown.

The germline V gene encodes CDR1 MNHEY and CDR2 SMNVEV (reference sequence). The CDR3 totals 15 residues. V was clipped by 0 bases and J by 6 bases, with 15 bases between them. The protocol was immunoSEQ multiplex PCR, while the TCRdb copy is restricted to in-frame clones and leaves out a portion. Among roughly 57,000 clones, approximately 82% were seen once, and the ten largest hold approximately 31%. This clonotype was obtained from a man aged 45-65 years with gastric cancer. V gene TRBV27 combines with J gene TRBJ2-7, with D perhaps matching TRBD1 or TRBD2 (5 bases each). The sequencing here drew on peripheral blood, taken from a patient treated with photon-based radiotherapy. The CDR3 here is CASSLSGTIRGEQYF. CDR3 nucleotide sequence: TGTGCCAGCAGTTTATCCGGGACGATCCGCGGCGAGCAGTACTTC.